The following is a T cell receptor beta chain sequence with its context. The ends lost 5 bases at V and 4 bases at J; junction bases unmatched: 8. The CDR3 sequence is 15 residues long. CDR1 and CDR2 from the germline V gene are MNHNS and SASEGT. The record originates from a study of blood T cell repertoires in COVID-19. Overall study: The study drew acute and convalescent COVID-19 samples from the United States, Italy and Spain. In each case, the material was cDNA or gDNA derived from T cells, B-cell-depleted T cells, or PBMCs.

Original analysis: Cell counts per sample came from amplifying reference gene primers. Some clones are missing from TCRdb's copy, which holds only in-frame ones; the method was immunoSEQ multiplex PCR. V and J calls and clone size come straight from that table; D and trimming were deduced from the DNA. The repertoire includes 250,000 or so clones, around nine tenths of them detected once, and about 8.6% sits in the top ten. The source material was peripheral blood. The sequence came from a man between 35 and 55 years old with active or convalescent COVID-19. The chain couples TRBV6-1 to TRBJ2-3; 8 nucleotides line up with TRBD2. The CDR3 coding sequence is TGTGCCAGCAGTTCCCCAGCGGGAGTGTCAGATACGCAGTATTTT. This translates into CASSSPAGVSDTQYF.